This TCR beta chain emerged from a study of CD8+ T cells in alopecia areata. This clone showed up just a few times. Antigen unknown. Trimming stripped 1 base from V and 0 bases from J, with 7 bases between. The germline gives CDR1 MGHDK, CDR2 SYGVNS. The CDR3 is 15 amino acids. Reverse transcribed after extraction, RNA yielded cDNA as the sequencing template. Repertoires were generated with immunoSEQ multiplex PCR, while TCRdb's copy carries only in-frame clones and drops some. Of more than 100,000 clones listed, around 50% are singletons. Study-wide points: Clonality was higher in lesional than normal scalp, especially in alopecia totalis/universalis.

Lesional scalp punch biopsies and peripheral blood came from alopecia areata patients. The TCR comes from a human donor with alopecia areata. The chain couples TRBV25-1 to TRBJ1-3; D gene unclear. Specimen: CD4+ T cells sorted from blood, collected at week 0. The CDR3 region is CASSESRISGNTIYF. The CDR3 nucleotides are TGTGCCAGCAGTGAATCTAGGATCTCTGGAAACACCATATATTTT.